Listed below are T cell receptor beta chains from one sample, sequenced in a study of CD4 T cells in relation to SARS-CoV-2 and coronaviruses. These receptors' targets are unknown. Profiled with immunoSEQ multiplex PCR; TCRdb holds only in-frame clones, not every one. The sample shows 15,000 to 20,000 clones, 74% of them seen only once. The sample comprised CD4+ T cells from PBMCs, cultured in vitro. Receptors originate from a human donor in good health. Each CDR3 is given with its conserved first and last residue. The D gene is left open where the match is weak. Only some rows state a clone size, as once, few, many or a class for expanded clones.

CDR3nt: TGTGCCAGCAGCGAGGACTCGTGGGTAGCGGCCTACAATGAGCAGTTCTTC
CDR3aa: CASSEDSWVAAYNEQFF
abundance: .
d_gene: .
v_gene: TRBV9
j_gene: TRBJ2-1

CDR3nt: TGCGCCAGCAGCCAAGATTTCGGGACCTTTACGCAGTATTTT
CDR3aa: CASSQDFGTFTQYF
abundance: .
d_gene: .
v_gene: TRBV4-1
j_gene: TRBJ2-3

CDR3nt: TGTGCCAGCAGCGTAGGGCGGGAATTTGGGACCCAGTACTTC
CDR3aa: CASSVGREFGTQYF
abundance: .
d_gene: .
v_gene: TRBV9
j_gene: TRBJ2-5

CDR3nt: TGTGCCAGCAGCAAATCGCGGGGGGAGCAGTACTTC
CDR3aa: CASSKSRGEQYF
abundance: once
d_gene: .
v_gene: TRBV21-1
j_gene: TRBJ2-7

CDR3nt: TGTGCCAGTAGTAAGGACGGCCTATCTGGAAACACCATATATTTT
CDR3aa: CASSKDGLSGNTIYF
abundance: once
d_gene: .
v_gene: TRBV19
j_gene: TRBJ1-3

CDR3nt: TGTGCCAGCAGCTTGCAGGGTGGAAACACCATATATTTT
CDR3aa: CASSLQGGNTIYF
abundance: few
d_gene: .
v_gene: TRBV5-4
j_gene: TRBJ1-3

CDR3nt: TGTGCCAGCAGCCAAGGAGGTTCTCCGGGACAATTTCGGATCTACACCTTC
CDR3aa: CASSQGGSPGQFRIYTF
abundance: once
d_gene: .
v_gene: TRBV14
j_gene: TRBJ1-2

CDR3nt: TGTGCCAGCAGCCAACAGGCGACGAACACCGGGGAGCTGTTTTTT
CDR3aa: CASSQQATNTGELFF
abundance: .
d_gene: .
v_gene: TRBV14
j_gene: TRBJ2-2

CDR3nt: TGTGCCAGCAGTCGCGACGGCAATCAGCCCCAGCATTTT
CDR3aa: CASSRDGNQPQHF
abundance: once
d_gene: .
v_gene: TRBV6-2/TRBV6-3
j_gene: TRBJ1-5

CDR3nt: TGTGCCAGCAGTTCCTGGGAGAACACCGGGGAGCTGTTTTTT
CDR3aa: CASSSWENTGELFF
abundance: .
d_gene: .
v_gene: TRBV6-5
j_gene: TRBJ2-2

CDR3nt: TGCAGCGCGAGAGGGGACACAGATACGCAGTATTTT
CDR3aa: CSARGDTDTQYF
abundance: .
d_gene: .
v_gene: TRBV29-1
j_gene: TRBJ2-3

CDR3nt: TGTGCCAGCAGTTATCCCTCTTTCGGAACAGGGGTAGAGACCCAGTACTTC
CDR3aa: CASSYPSFGTGVETQYF
abundance: once
d_gene: TRBD1
v_gene: TRBV28
j_gene: TRBJ2-5

CDR3nt: TGTGCCAGTAAGGACAGGGCGACGCGTGATACGCAGTATTTT
CDR3aa: CASKDRATRDTQYF
abundance: .
d_gene: TRBD1
v_gene: TRBV19
j_gene: TRBJ2-3

CDR3nt: TGTGCCAGCAGCCCAACACGAAGGGGCTCGGATGGCTACACCTTC
CDR3aa: CASSPTRRGSDGYTF
abundance: .
d_gene: .
v_gene: TRBV7-9
j_gene: TRBJ1-2

CDR3nt: TGTGCCAGCAGCGACAGTACAGGGATCAACACCATATATTTT
CDR3aa: CASSDSTGINTIYF
abundance: .
d_gene: .
v_gene: TRBV9
j_gene: TRBJ1-3

CDR3nt: TGCGCCAGCATACTCACCCCCGAGCACCACTCTGGAAACACCATATATTTT
CDR3aa: CASILTPEHHSGNTIYF
abundance: .
d_gene: .
v_gene: TRBV10-1
j_gene: TRBJ1-3

CDR3nt: TGCGCCAGCAGTTCTCAACAGGTTTTCATCGGGGAGCTGTTTTTT
CDR3aa: CASSSQQVFIGELFF
abundance: .
d_gene: .
v_gene: TRBV5-1
j_gene: TRBJ2-2

CDR3nt: TGTGCCAGCAGCCCGGGGACAGTACGCAAAAACATTCAGTACTTC
CDR3aa: CASSPGTVRKNIQYF
abundance: .
d_gene: TRBD1
v_gene: TRBV3-1/TRBV3-2
j_gene: TRBJ2-4

CDR3nt: TGCAGCGTTGCCCCACTAGCGATCGGAAATGAGCAGTTCTTC
CDR3aa: CSVAPLAIGNEQFF
abundance: .
d_gene: TRBD2
v_gene: TRBV29-1
j_gene: TRBJ2-1

CDR3nt: TGTGCCAGCAGTCGCCGTTGGGGGCTAGCGGGGTACTCCTACGAGCAGTACTTC
CDR3aa: CASSRRWGLAGYSYEQYF
abundance: .
d_gene: TRBD2
v_gene: TRBV25-1
j_gene: TRBJ2-7

CDR3nt: TGTGCCAGCACCGTGTCGGGAACCGGGGAGCTGTTTTTT
CDR3aa: CASTVSGTGELFF
abundance: .
d_gene: .
v_gene: TRBV12-3/TRBV12-4
j_gene: TRBJ2-2

CDR3nt: TGTGCCTGGGGAAGACCGGGACAGGGTTCCTACGAGCAGTACTTC
CDR3aa: CAWGRPGQGSYEQYF
abundance: .
d_gene: TRBD1
v_gene: TRBV30
j_gene: TRBJ2-7

CDR3nt: TGTGCCAGCAGTTGGATAGCGGGAGTGGCCTACGAGCAGTACTTC
CDR3aa: CASSWIAGVAYEQYF
abundance: .
d_gene: TRBD2
v_gene: TRBV6-5
j_gene: TRBJ2-7

CDR3nt: TGTGCCACCAGCAGAATATGGGCGGGTTCGTCGTTTGACAATGAGCAGTTCTTC
CDR3aa: CATSRIWAGSSFDNEQFF
abundance: .
d_gene: .
v_gene: TRBV15
j_gene: TRBJ2-1

CDR3nt: TGCGCCAGCAGTACCGGGACAGGGTTAAGCACAGATACGCAGTATTTT
CDR3aa: CASSTGTGLSTDTQYF
abundance: .
d_gene: TRBD1
v_gene: TRBV10-1
j_gene: TRBJ2-3

CDR3nt: TGTGCCAGCACTCTACTTGATGAGCAGTTCTTC
CDR3aa: CASTLLDEQFF
abundance: .
d_gene: .
v_gene: TRBV2
j_gene: TRBJ2-1

CDR3nt: TGTGCCAGCATCCCACAAGGGTCGGATACGCAGTATTTT
CDR3aa: CASIPQGSDTQYF
abundance: once
d_gene: .
v_gene: TRBV12-3/TRBV12-4
j_gene: TRBJ2-3

CDR3nt: TGTGCCAGCAGCTCTCTCAGGGCGCGGGGCACTGAAGCTTTCTTT
CDR3aa: CASSSLRARGTEAFF
abundance: .
d_gene: .
v_gene: TRBV5-5
j_gene: TRBJ1-1

CDR3nt: TGCGCCAGCAGTGAGTCCAGCGGAGCTATGTACGAGCAGTACTTC
CDR3aa: CASSESSGAMYEQYF
abundance: .
d_gene: .
v_gene: TRBV10-1
j_gene: TRBJ2-7

CDR3nt: TGTGCCAGCAGTGCCGACAGGGGGGACACTGAAGCTTTCTTT
CDR3aa: CASSADRGDTEAFF
abundance: .
d_gene: TRBD1
v_gene: TRBV27
j_gene: TRBJ1-1

CDR3nt: TGTGCCAGCAGTCCCTACCCAGGGTTTGAAGCTTTCTTT
CDR3aa: CASSPYPGFEAFF
abundance: .
d_gene: .
v_gene: TRBV28
j_gene: TRBJ1-1

CDR3nt: TGTGCCACCAGTGAATCTAGCAGGGACGTCTATGGCTACACCTTC
CDR3aa: CATSESSRDVYGYTF
abundance: .
d_gene: .
v_gene: TRBV24-1
j_gene: TRBJ1-2

CDR3nt: TGTGCCAGCACCTGGGGTCCAGATAGCAATCAGCCCCAGCATTTT
CDR3aa: CASTWGPDSNQPQHF
abundance: .
d_gene: .
v_gene: TRBV5-6
j_gene: TRBJ1-5

CDR3nt: TGTGCCAGCATAGCGACAGGGTTCACCGGGGAGCTGTTTTTT
CDR3aa: CASIATGFTGELFF
abundance: .
d_gene: TRBD1
v_gene: TRBV6-5
j_gene: TRBJ2-2

CDR3nt: TGTGCCGTCGGGGGCGGCAATGAAAAACTGTTTTTT
CDR3aa: CAVGGGNEKLFF
abundance: .
d_gene: .
v_gene: TRBV10-3
j_gene: TRBJ1-4

CDR3nt: TGCGCCAGCAGCTTGGTGATGGACAGTAATAGCGGCTACACCTTC
CDR3aa: CASSLVMDSNSGYTF
abundance: few
d_gene: .
v_gene: TRBV5-1
j_gene: TRBJ1-2

CDR3nt: TGTGCCAGCAGTTCCCCAGTAGGGGTGGAAAACACCATATATTTT
CDR3aa: CASSSPVGVENTIYF
abundance: .
d_gene: .
v_gene: TRBV6-6
j_gene: TRBJ1-3

CDR3nt: TGTGCCAGCAGCCTCCCGGGATTTAATTCACCCCTCCACTTT
CDR3aa: CASSLPGFNSPLHF
abundance: .
d_gene: .
v_gene: TRBV7-2
j_gene: TRBJ1-6

CDR3nt: TGCGCCAGCAGCTTGGTACCCGGGACAGGGAAGAATGGCTACACCTTC
CDR3aa: CASSLVPGTGKNGYTF
abundance: .
d_gene: TRBD1
v_gene: TRBV5-1
j_gene: TRBJ1-2

CDR3nt: TGTGCCAGCAGTTACTCAGCGCGTCAGACTTACAATGAGCAGTTCTTC
CDR3aa: CASSYSARQTYNEQFF
abundance: once
d_gene: .
v_gene: TRBV6-5
j_gene: TRBJ2-1